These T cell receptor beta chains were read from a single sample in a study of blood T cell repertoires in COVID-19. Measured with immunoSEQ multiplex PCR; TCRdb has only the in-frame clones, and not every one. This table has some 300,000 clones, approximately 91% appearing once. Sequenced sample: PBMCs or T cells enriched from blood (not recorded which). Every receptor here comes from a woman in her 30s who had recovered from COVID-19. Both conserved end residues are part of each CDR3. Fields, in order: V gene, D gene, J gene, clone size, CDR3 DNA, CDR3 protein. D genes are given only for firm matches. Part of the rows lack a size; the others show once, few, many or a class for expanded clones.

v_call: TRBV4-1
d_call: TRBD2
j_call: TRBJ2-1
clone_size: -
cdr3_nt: TGCGCCAGCACCACCGCTTTTCCGAGGCTAGCGGGCTCCTACAATGAGCAGTTCTTC
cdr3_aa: CASTTAFPRLAGSYNEQFF

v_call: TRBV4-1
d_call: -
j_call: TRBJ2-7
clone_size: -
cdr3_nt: TGCGCCAGCAGCCAGGCGGTGGGGGGGCCGAGGGAGCAGTACTTC
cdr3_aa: CASSQAVGGPREQYF

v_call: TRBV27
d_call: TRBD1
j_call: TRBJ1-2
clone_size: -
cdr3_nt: TGTGCCAGCAGAGACACAGGGGCCGACTATGGCTACACCTTC
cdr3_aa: CASRDTGADYGYTF

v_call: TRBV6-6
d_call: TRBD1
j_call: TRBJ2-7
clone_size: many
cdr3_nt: TGTGCCAGCAGTCCCGAGGGGACAGACCCACTTGTGAACGAGCAGTACTTC
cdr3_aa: CASSPEGTDPLVNEQYF

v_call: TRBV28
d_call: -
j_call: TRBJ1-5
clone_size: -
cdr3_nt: TGTGCCAGCAGAACCCGCCACGGGGGGTATGGGCCCCAGCATTTT
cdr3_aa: CASRTRHGGYGPQHF

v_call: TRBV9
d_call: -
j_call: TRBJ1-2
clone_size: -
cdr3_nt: TGTGCCAGCCTATCGGGGGTCGGCTACACCTTC
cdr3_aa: CASLSGVGYTF

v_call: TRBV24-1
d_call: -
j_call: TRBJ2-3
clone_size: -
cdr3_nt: TGTGCCACCAGTGCAGGTGGGGATACGCAGTATTTT
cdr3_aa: CATSAGGDTQYF

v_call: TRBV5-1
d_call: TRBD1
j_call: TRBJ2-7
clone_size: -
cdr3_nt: TGCGCCAGCAGATTGACAGGGGGCTACGAGCAGTACTTC
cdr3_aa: CASRLTGGYEQYF

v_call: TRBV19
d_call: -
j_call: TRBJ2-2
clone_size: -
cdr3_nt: TGTGCCAGTAGAGAAGACAGCAACACCGGGGAGCTGTTTTTT
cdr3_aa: CASREDSNTGELFF

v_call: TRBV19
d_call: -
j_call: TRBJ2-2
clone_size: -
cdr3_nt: TGTGCCAGTGTACAGGGTATTAACACCGGGGAGCTGTTTTTT
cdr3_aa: CASVQGINTGELFF

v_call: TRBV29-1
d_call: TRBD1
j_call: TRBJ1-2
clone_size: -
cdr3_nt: TGCAGCGTTGAACCACAGGGGGGATACGACTACACCTTC
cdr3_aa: CSVEPQGGYDYTF

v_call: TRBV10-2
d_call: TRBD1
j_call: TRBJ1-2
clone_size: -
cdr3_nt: TGCGCCAGTGGGACAGGCGGAATCGGCTACACCTTC
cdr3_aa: CASGTGGIGYTF

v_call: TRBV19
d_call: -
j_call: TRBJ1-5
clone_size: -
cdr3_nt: TGTGCCAGTAGTCCGGGCCGGGGAGAACAGCCCCAGCATTTT
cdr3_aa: CASSPGRGEQPQHF

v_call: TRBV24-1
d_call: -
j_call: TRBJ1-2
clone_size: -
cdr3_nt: TGTGCCACCAGTGATTTTTCGGGAAATGGCTACACCTTC
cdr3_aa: CATSDFSGNGYTF

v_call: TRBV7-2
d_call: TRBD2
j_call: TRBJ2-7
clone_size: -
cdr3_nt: TGTGCCAGCAGCTGGGGGACTAGCGGGGAATCCTACGAGCAGTACTTC
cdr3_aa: CASSWGTSGESYEQYF

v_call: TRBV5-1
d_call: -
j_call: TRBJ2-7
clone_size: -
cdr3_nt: TGCGCCAGCAGCTTGGAGGCCGTAGGGGACGAGCAGTACTTC
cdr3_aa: CASSLEAVGDEQYF

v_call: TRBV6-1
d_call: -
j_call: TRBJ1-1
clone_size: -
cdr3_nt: TGTGCCAGCAGTTTTCGGTTTGAAGCTTTCTTT
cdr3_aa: CASSFRFEAFF

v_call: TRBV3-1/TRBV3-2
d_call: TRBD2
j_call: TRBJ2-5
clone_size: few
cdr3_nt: TGTGCCAGCAGCCACGGACTAGCGGGAGCGGTATGGGAGACCCAGTACTTC
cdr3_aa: CASSHGLAGAVWETQYF

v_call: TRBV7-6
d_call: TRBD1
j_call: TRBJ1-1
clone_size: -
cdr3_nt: TGTGCCAGCAGCTTAGCCAGGACAGGGAGCACTGAAGCTTTCTTT
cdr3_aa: CASSLARTGSTEAFF

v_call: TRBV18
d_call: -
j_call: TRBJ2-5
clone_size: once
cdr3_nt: TGTGCCAGCTCAACAATGGAGACCCAGTACTTC
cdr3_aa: CASSTMETQYF

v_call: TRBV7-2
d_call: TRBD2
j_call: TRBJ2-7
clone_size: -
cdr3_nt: TGTGCCAGCAGCTTTGGACTAGCGGGGGGCTACGAGCAGTACTTC
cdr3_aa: CASSFGLAGGYEQYF

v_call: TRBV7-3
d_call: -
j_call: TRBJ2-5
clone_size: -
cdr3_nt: TGTGCCAGCAGCTTTGGTAGCGAGGAGACCCAGTACTTC
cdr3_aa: CASSFGSEETQYF

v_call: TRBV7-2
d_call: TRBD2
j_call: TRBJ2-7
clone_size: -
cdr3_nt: TGTGCCAGCAGCTTACCCGGACTAGCGGGCAACGAGCAGTACTTC
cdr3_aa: CASSLPGLAGNEQYF

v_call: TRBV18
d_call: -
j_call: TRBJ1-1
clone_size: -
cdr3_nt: TGTGCCAGCTCACCTCTTAGGAGATCCGAGTACGGGAACACTGAAGCTTTCTTT
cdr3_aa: CASSPLRRSEYGNTEAFF

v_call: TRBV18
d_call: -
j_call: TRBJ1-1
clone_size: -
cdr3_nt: TGTGCCAGCTCCGCGGAAAGGAGCACTGAAGCTTTCTTT
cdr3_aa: CASSAERSTEAFF

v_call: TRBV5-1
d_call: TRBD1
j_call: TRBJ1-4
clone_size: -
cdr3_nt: TGCGCCAGCAGCAGGGGACAGGGGGCGGCTAATGAAAAACTGTTTTTT
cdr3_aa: CASSRGQGAANEKLFF

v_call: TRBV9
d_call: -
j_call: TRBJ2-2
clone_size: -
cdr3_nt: TGTGCCAGCAGCGTGGGGGCCTACACCGGGGAGCTGTTTTTT
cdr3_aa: CASSVGAYTGELFF

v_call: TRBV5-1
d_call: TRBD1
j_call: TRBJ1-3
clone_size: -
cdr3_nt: TGCGCCAGCAGCCACGGACAGGGGTTGGCCTCTGGAAACACCATATATTTT
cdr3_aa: CASSHGQGLASGNTIYF

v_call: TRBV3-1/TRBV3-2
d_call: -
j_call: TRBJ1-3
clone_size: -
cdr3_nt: TGTGCCAGCAGCCAGGGCGCGTCTGGAAACACCATATATTTT
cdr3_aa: CASSQGASGNTIYF

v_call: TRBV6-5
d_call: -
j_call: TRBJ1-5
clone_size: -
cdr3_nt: TGTGCCAGCAGTTACTCTTATAATCAGCCCCAGCATTTT
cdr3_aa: CASSYSYNQPQHF

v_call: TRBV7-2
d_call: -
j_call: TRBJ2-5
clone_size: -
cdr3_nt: TGTGCCAGCAGCCTCCGGGACCAAGAGACCCAGTACTTC
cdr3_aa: CASSLRDQETQYF

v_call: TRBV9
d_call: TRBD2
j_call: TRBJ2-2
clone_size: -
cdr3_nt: TGTGCCAGCAGCTTGGGGGGACTAGCGGGACACACCGGGGAGCTGTTTTTT
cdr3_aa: CASSLGGLAGHTGELFF

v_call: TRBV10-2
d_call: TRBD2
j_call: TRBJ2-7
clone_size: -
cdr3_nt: TGCGCCAGCAGGGGGGGAGGGCAAGCCTACGAGCAGTACTTC
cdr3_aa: CASRGGGQAYEQYF

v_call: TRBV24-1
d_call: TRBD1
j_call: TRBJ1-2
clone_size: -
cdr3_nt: TGTGCCACCAGTGATCCGCCGGGACAGGGACGATCAGGCTACACCTTC
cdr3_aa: CATSDPPGQGRSGYTF

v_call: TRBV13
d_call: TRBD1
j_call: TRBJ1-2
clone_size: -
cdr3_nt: TGTGCCAGCAGCTCCCAGGGACAGGGGGACTATGGCTACACCTTC
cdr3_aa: CASSSQGQGDYGYTF

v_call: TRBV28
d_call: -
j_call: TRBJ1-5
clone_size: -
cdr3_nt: TGTGCCAGCAGTTTGAGCCCCATGGCCCAGCATTTT
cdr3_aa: CASSLSPMAQHF

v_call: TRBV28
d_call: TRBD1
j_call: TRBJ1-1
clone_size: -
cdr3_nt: TGTGCCAGCAGTTCCGGACAGGCAGCCTTGAACACTGAAGCTTTCTTT
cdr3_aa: CASSSGQAALNTEAFF

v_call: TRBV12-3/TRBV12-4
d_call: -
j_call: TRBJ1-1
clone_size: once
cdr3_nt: TGTGCCAGCAGACAACAGATCAACACTGAAGCTTTCTTT
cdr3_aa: CASRQQINTEAFF

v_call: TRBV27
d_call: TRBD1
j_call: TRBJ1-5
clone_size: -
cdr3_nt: TGTGCCAGCAGTCCACCGAGCCGGACAGGCGGCAATCAGCCCCAGCATTTT
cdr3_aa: CASSPPSRTGGNQPQHF

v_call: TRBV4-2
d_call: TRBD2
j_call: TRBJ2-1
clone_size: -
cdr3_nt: TGTGCCAGCAGCCAAGATCCTAGCGGGAGCTCCTACAATGAGCAGTTCTTC
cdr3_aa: CASSQDPSGSSYNEQFF

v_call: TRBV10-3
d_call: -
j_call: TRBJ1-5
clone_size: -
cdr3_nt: TGTGCCATCAGTGAGGAGGGCAGGGGCGAATTTTTT
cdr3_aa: CAISEEGRGEFF

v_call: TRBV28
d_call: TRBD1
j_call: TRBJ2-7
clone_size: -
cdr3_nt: TGTGCCAGCAGTAGACAGGGGGCGCGGTACGAGCAGTACTTC
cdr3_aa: CASSRQGARYEQYF

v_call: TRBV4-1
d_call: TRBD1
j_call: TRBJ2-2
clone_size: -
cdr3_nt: TGCGCCAGCAGCCAAGATCAAGGGGGCTGGACCGGGGAGCTGTTTTTT
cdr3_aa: CASSQDQGGWTGELFF

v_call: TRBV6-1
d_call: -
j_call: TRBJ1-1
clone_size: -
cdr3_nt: TGTGCCAGCAGTGAAGTAGGGGCAGGGAACACTGAAGCTTTCTTT
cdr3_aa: CASSEVGAGNTEAFF

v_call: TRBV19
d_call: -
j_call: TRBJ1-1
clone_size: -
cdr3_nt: TGTGCCAGTAGTATAGAGGGGGCCAGGAACACTGAAGCTTTCTTT
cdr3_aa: CASSIEGARNTEAFF

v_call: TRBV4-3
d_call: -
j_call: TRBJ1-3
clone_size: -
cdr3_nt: TGCGCCAGCAGCCCTTCAGGGTCTGGAAACACCATATATTTT
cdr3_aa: CASSPSGSGNTIYF

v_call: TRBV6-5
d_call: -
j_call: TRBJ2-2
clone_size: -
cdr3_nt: TGTGCCAGCAGTTATGTACGGTGGTCCGGGGAGCTGTTTTTT
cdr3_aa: CASSYVRWSGELFF

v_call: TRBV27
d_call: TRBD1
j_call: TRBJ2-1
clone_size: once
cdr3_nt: TGTGCCAGCAGTTCCTACGACAGGGTTGCCTACAATGAGCAGTTCTTC
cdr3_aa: CASSSYDRVAYNEQFF

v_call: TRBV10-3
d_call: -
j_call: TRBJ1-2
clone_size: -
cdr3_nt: TGTGCCATCAGGGGGCAGGAGATGATCTGGGGCTACACCTTC
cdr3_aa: CAIRGQEMIWGYTF

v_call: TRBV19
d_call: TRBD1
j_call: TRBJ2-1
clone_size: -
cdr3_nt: TGTGCCAGTAGTGACAGGGCTGGGATTAATGAGCAGTTCTTC
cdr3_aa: CASSDRAGINEQFF

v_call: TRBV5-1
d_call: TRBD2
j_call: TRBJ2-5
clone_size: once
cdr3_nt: TGCGCCAGCAGCCTAGGGACTAGCGGGAGGGCGGAGACCCAGTACTTC
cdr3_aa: CASSLGTSGRAETQYF

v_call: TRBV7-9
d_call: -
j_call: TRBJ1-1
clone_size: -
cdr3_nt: TGTGCCAGCAGCTTATCGGGGGCTGAAGCTTTCTTT
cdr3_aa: CASSLSGAEAFF

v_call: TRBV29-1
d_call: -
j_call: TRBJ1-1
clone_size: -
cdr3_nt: TGCAGCGTTAAAGAGGTGGCAGGGAACACTGAAGCTTTCTTT
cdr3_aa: CSVKEVAGNTEAFF

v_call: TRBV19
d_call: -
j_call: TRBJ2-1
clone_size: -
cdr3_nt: TGTGCCAGTACCATCGCGGGGGCCTCCTACAATGAGCAGTTCTTC
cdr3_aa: CASTIAGASYNEQFF

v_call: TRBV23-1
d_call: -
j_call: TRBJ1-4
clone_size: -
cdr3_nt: TGCGCCAGCAGTCTCCCCTCATCGACGGGGGTCCGGCGAAAACTGTTTTTT
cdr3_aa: CASSLPSSTGVRRKLFF

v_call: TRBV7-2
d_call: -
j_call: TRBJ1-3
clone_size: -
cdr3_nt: TGTGCCAGCAGCTTAGCTGGCGGCTCTGGAAACACCATATATTTT
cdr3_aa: CASSLAGGSGNTIYF

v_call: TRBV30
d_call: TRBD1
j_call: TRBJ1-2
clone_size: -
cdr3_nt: TGTGCCTGGAGTGTAACGGGACAGGGGTATAATGGCTACACCTTC
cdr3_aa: CAWSVTGQGYNGYTF

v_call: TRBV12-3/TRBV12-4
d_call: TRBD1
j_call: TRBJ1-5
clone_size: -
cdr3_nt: TGTGCCAGCAGTTTGGACAGGGGGAAACCCCAGCATTTT
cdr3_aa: CASSLDRGKPQHF

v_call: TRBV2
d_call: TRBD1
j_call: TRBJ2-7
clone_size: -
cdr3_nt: TGTGCCACTACAATCGGGACAGGGTCCAACGAGCAGTACTTC
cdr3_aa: CATTIGTGSNEQYF

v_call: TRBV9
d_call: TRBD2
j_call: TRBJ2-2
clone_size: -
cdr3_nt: TGTGCCAGCAGCGTAGTAGCGGGGGGCCCCACCGGGGAGCTGTTTTTT
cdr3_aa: CASSVVAGGPTGELFF